A single sample gave rise to the 4 T cell receptor beta chains below, sequenced in a study of T cell repertoires in cytomegalovirus infection. No antigen is known for these receptors. Via MiXCR, TCRdb re-called the reads, giving one row per CDR3 protein. The table records about 570,000 distinct CDR3 sequences, 40% of them present only once. The material sequenced was cultured PBMCs, taken from culture after CMV antigen stimulation. All receptors derive from a human donor in good health (CMV status not recorded). Some clones in this sample may be carry-over from other donors' samples.

This clonotype has ten or more counts. The rearrangement uses TRBV7-2 and TRBJ2-3; D gene unclear. This CDR3 comprises 14 residues. Germline V gene lookup returns CDR1 SGHTA and CDR2 FQGNSA. The germline V and J ends were trimmed by 5 bases and 5 bases, with 14 bases remaining between them. The CDR3 loop reads CASSLEKVGDTQYF. In DNA form, the CDR3 reads TGTGCCAGCAGCCTCGAGAAGGTCGGAGATACGCAGTATTTT.

This clonotype was found a few times. The chain couples TRBV7-2 to TRBJ2-2; D is ambiguous. The V and J ends lost 0 bases and 5 bases respectively, with 10 bases between them. Germline V gene sequence: CDR1 SGHTA, CDR2 FQGNSA. This CDR3 region has 15 residues. Here the CDR3 DNA reads TGTGCCAGCAGCTTAGCCGGGCGAGAGACCGGGGAGCTGTTTTTT. Protein sequence: CASSLAGRETGELFF.

The chain employs TRBV11-2 and TRBJ2-1, with D perhaps given as TRBD1 or TRBD2 (6 bases each). The CDR3 consists of 15 residues. Trimming took 8 bases from V and 7 from J, leaving 21 bases between them. Germline CDR1 and CDR2: SGHAT and FQNNGV. CDR3 in amino acids: CASGLQGLAQNEQFF. The CDR3 DNA is TGTGCCAGCGGACTCCAGGGGCTAGCGCAGAATGAGCAGTTCTTC.

This clonotype has only a few counts. A junction boundary mismatches the germline segment, possibly from a read error. This chain joins TRBV10-3 and TRBJ2-3; possibly TRBD2 for D (5 bases). The CDR3 has 13 amino acids. Germline assignment: CDR1 ENHRY and CDR2 SYGVKD. The CDR3 DNA is TGTGCCATCAATGAGGGTTCCACAGATACGCAGTATTTT. Its translation is CAINEGSTDTQYF.